The T cell receptor (beta chain) under discussion was sequenced for a study of T cells after yellow fever vaccination. Study results and caveats: A limited proportion of clonotypes was detected within both the CD4 and CD8 compartments. The booster saw the reappearance of most primary-vaccination clones (around 96% CD4, less than 90% CD8). The presence of abundant clonotypes contaminating from the bulk population was possible in FACS-sorted repertoires.

One entry per CDR3 protein results from TCRdb running MiXCR on the 5' RACE reads. The sample contains 510,000 or so distinct CDR3 sequences, under 25% of which appear only once. The germline V gene encodes CDR1 SQVTM and CDR2 ANQGSEA. Deletions cut 3 bases from V and 2 bases from J, with 13 bases between. The CDR3 sequence is 14 residues long. The table lists this clonotype with a few counts. Its matching antigen is unknown. The input for sequencing was PBMCs, taken 15 days after the yellow fever booster vaccination. The genes are TRBV29-1 and TRBJ2-5; possible D gene TRBD1, 6 bases. The TCR originated in a man younger than 45 who received the YFV17D yellow fever vaccine. The CDR3 protein is CSVERWDIQETQYF. Here the CDR3 DNA reads TGCAGCGTTGAGAGGTGGGACATTCAAGAGACCCAGTACTTC.